This T cell receptor (beta chain) was recorded in a study of cytomegalovirus exposure and HLA in healthy donors. The CDR3 extends over 15 amino acids. The V gene lost 8 bases and the J gene lost 3 bases, with 17 bases spanning the gap. Germline loops: CDR1 SGHTA, CDR2 FQGTGA. PCR was performed using 60 Vbeta and 13 Jbeta primers. Clones were read by immunoSEQ multiplex PCR, and TCRdb kept only the in-frame ones, dropping some. The profile shows roughly 110,000 clones, roughly four fifths of them singletons. The chain combines TRBV7-3 with TRBJ2-1; a possible D gene is TRBD2 (7 bases). Sequencing input: PBMCs. The sequence derives from a man between 18 and 29 years old in good health and CMV-seronegative. The chain's CDR3 is CASAPRGGRYNEQFF. The CDR3 coding sequence is TGTGCCAGCGCCCCAAGGGGGGGCCGCTACAATGAGCAGTTCTTC. The variable domain in full, with the rest retrieved from reference TRBV7-3 and TRBJ2-1, is GAGVSQTPSNKVTEKGKYVELRCDPISGHTALYWYRQSLGQGPEFLIYFQGTGAADDSGLPNDRFFAVRPEGSVSTLKIQRTERGDSAVYLCASAPRGGRYNEQFFGPGTRLTVL.